This is a list of T cell receptor beta chains from one sample in a study of blood T cell repertoires in COVID-19. Sequencing was performed with immunoSEQ multiplex PCR; in TCRdb, only in-frame clones are kept and a portion is missing. The sample lists fewer than 350,000 clones, over 80% occurring once. Sequenced material: peripheral blood. The receptors were sampled from a man aged 25 to 40 with COVID-19, enrolled during active disease. Both conserved end residues are trimmed from each CDR3. Fields, in order: CDR3 protein, J gene, V gene, clone size. The size entry is marked missing in some rows and otherwise reads once, few, many or a size class.

cdr3_aa: ASTPDTAERY
j_call: TRBJ2-7
v_call: TRBV28
clone_size: .

cdr3_aa: ASSPFGAANTGELF
j_call: TRBJ2-2
v_call: TRBV18
clone_size: .

cdr3_aa: ASSLGKGGTEAF
j_call: TRBJ1-1
v_call: TRBV11-3
clone_size: .

cdr3_aa: ASSARYTTDTQY
j_call: TRBJ2-3
v_call: TRBV5-1
clone_size: once

cdr3_aa: ASKRGGTGDTEAF
j_call: TRBJ1-1
v_call: TRBV19
clone_size: .

cdr3_aa: ASSGTYTEAF
j_call: TRBJ1-1
v_call: TRBV7-3
clone_size: .

cdr3_aa: ASSVGGSDNSPLH
j_call: TRBJ1-6
v_call: TRBV9
clone_size: few

cdr3_aa: ASSEVYGTEGGYGYT
j_call: TRBJ1-2
v_call: TRBV6-1
clone_size: .

cdr3_aa: AISAGQGQRGSDTEAF
j_call: TRBJ1-1
v_call: TRBV10-3
clone_size: .

cdr3_aa: ASSLLAGAYEQY
j_call: TRBJ2-7
v_call: TRBV7-9
clone_size: .

cdr3_aa: ASNGLGSGEQY
j_call: TRBJ2-7
v_call: TRBV2
clone_size: .

cdr3_aa: ASSQVVGSGVPETQY
j_call: TRBJ2-5
v_call: TRBV4-2
clone_size: .

cdr3_aa: ASSFLDRRTYEQY
j_call: TRBJ2-7
v_call: TRBV7-2
clone_size: .

cdr3_aa: ASSVGGGYNSPLH
j_call: TRBJ1-6
v_call: TRBV9
clone_size: .

cdr3_aa: ASSYRQGGYT
j_call: TRBJ1-2
v_call: TRBV6-5
clone_size: .

cdr3_aa: ASRTRGQGPASYEQY
j_call: TRBJ2-7
v_call: TRBV5-5
clone_size: .

cdr3_aa: ASKDTGLVTEAF
j_call: TRBJ1-1
v_call: TRBV7-2
clone_size: .

cdr3_aa: ASSFSQGVTTPQH
j_call: TRBJ1-5
v_call: TRBV7-2
clone_size: .

cdr3_aa: ASSLVSTGGRHEQY
j_call: TRBJ2-7
v_call: TRBV7-2
clone_size: few

cdr3_aa: ASSLAEGFNEQY
j_call: TRBJ2-7
v_call: TRBV7-2
clone_size: once

cdr3_aa: ASSGGRGAGTEAF
j_call: TRBJ1-1
v_call: TRBV9
clone_size: .

cdr3_aa: ATSAFNQPQH
j_call: TRBJ1-5
v_call: TRBV24-1
clone_size: .

cdr3_aa: ASFPRQGPPLH
j_call: TRBJ1-6
v_call: TRBV6-6
clone_size: .

cdr3_aa: ATSRGRGVAYEQY
j_call: TRBJ2-7
v_call: TRBV15
clone_size: .

cdr3_aa: ASSLGGRYNEQF
j_call: TRBJ2-1
v_call: TRBV28
clone_size: .

cdr3_aa: ASSLGSTGFNEQY
j_call: TRBJ2-7
v_call: TRBV7-7
clone_size: .

cdr3_aa: ASSRAGGPPYEQY
j_call: TRBJ2-7
v_call: TRBV6-2/TRBV6-3
clone_size: .